The sequence of this T cell receptor beta chain was determined in a study of T cell responses to AZD1222 COVID-19 vaccine. The table came from immunoSEQ multiplex PCR; TCRdb's copy has only in-frame clones and leaves some out. The repertoire holds about 100,000 clones, with almost 85% as singletons. A single count supports this clone. The antigen remains undetermined. Germline CDR1 is SGHNT and CDR2 is YENEEA. CDR3 length: 14 residues. Trimming removed 2 bases at V and 2 bases at J, with 10 bases between. Study results and limitations: There were mostly white British donors and more females than males, and clonal diversity was possibly underestimated. Repertoires were obtained only post-peak T cell response. A reported finding is that nearly half of spike-specific TCRs target unmutated variant regions.

The sequence was collected from an adult in good health. The sample consisted of peripheral blood, taken on day 0 of AZD1222 vaccination. The genes are TRBV11-3 and TRBJ2-7, with D tentatively TRBD1 (6 bases). CDR3 nucleotide sequence: TGTGCCAGCAGCTTACAAGGGGGAGCCTACGAGCAGTACTTC. This translates into CASSLQGGAYEQYF.